These 10 T cell receptor beta chains were sequenced from one sample in a study of blood T cell repertoires in COVID-19. The data were produced by immunoSEQ multiplex PCR, yet TCRdb's version contains in-frame clones alone and is incomplete. The repertoire holds about 150,000 clones, more than 75% seen once, with roughly 4.4% in the top ten. The specimen was peripheral blood. These receptors came from a human donor in a cohort sampled during active COVID-19.

The DNA of the CDR3 is TGTGCCAGCAGCTTAAAGGGGACAGGTAATCAGCCCCAGCATTTT. This sequence encodes CASSLKGTGNQPQHF. The chain employs TRBV7-2 and TRBJ1-5; 8 bases line up with TRBD1. CDR1 is SGHTA and CDR2 is FQGNSA in the germline V gene. The ends lost 2 bases at V and 4 bases at J; junction bases unmatched: 4. The CDR3 covers 15 residues.

The CDR3 here is CASSRSDRLFGRGNTIYF. In nucleotides, the CDR3 is TGTGCCAGCAGCCGGTCAGACAGGTTATTTGGCCGGGGAAACACCATATATTTT. The chain joins TRBV2 to TRBJ1-3; a possible D gene is TRBD1 (6 bases). This CDR3 has 18 amino acids. V was cut by 6 bases and J by 4 bases, with 25 bases left in between. Germline values: CDR1 SNHLY, CDR2 FYNNEI.

This clone has a handful of counts. The V and J genes are TRBV2 and TRBJ1-3; the D gene is possibly TRBD1 (5 bases). Germline CDR1 and CDR2: SNHLY and FYNNEI. The V end was cut by 2 bases, the J end by 3 bases, with 8 bases between. The CDR3 consists of 14 residues. CDR3 bases: TGTGCCAGCAGTGAATGGAGGGGTGGAAACACCATATATTTT. Its protein product is CASSEWRGGNTIYF.

This clone was seen once. The rearrangement joins TRBV5-1 to TRBJ2-1, with TRBD2 matching 11 bases. After removal of 0 bases from V and 2 bases from J, the junction contained 1 base not matched to a gene. The CDR3 extends over 16 amino acids. Germline V lookup: CDR1 SGHRS, CDR2 YFSETQ. The CDR3 DNA reads TGCGCCAGCAGCTTGGCGGGACTAGCGGCCTACAATGAGCAGTTCTTC. It encodes CASSLAGLAAYNEQFF.

A word on this clone: This same CDR3 is encoded by further DNA sequences in the sample. The chain employs TRBV5-1 and TRBJ2-3; 7 bases match TRBD2. V shed 0 bases and J 6 bases; nucleotides not matched to a gene: 4. In germline, CDR1 is SGHRS, CDR2 YFSETQ. The CDR3 totals 14 residues. CDR3 in DNA: TGCGCCAGCAGCTTGGCGGGAGGAGGGGATACGCAGTATTTT. Translated, it gives CASSLAGGGDTQYF.

As for this clone: Other DNA sequences within the sample encode an identical CDR3. The chain carries TRBV2 and TRBJ2-5; 11 nucleotides match TRBD2. This CDR3 has 15 residues. J was trimmed by 0 bases and V by 7 bases; bases with no gene match: 4. Germline V gives CDR1 SNHLY, CDR2 FYNNEI. The DNA of the CDR3 is TGTGCCAGCAAAGGGACTAGCGGTAACCAAGAGACCCAGTACTTC. Amino acid sequence: CASKGTSGNQETQYF.

The rearrangement uses TRBV30 and TRBJ1-1, with 8 bases aligning to TRBD1. Germline CDR1 and CDR2: GTSNPN and SVGIG (reference sequence). After removal of 2 bases from V and 3 bases from J, the junction contained 5 bases not matched to a gene. This CDR3 contains 14 residues. In DNA form, the CDR3 reads TGTGCCTGGAGTTTAGACAGGGGCGACACTGAAGCTTTCTTT. Its protein product is CAWSLDRGDTEAFF.

The chain couples TRBV5-8 to TRBJ2-7; D perhaps matches TRBD1 (6 bases). V lost 0 bases and J 3 bases, leaving 19 bases between the germline ends. Germline CDR1 is SGHTS and CDR2 is YDEGEE. This CDR3 spans 17 amino acids. The CDR3 DNA sequence: TGTGCCAGCAGCTTGGCCCCAGGGGAAAGCGAAGACTACGAGCAGTACTTC. Protein sequence: CASSLAPGESEDYEQYF.

This clone occurred many times. The chain is built from TRBV11-2 and TRBJ1-4; 9 bases agree with TRBD1. The CDR3 runs to 15 residues. Per germline, CDR1 SGHAT and CDR2 FQNNGV. Trimming at V came to 1 base and at J to 8 bases, leaving 5 bases not matched to a gene. CDR3: CASSLVSGTGEKLFF. Here the CDR3 DNA reads TGTGCCAGCAGCTTAGTTTCCGGGACAGGGGAAAAACTGTTTTTT.

The chain has TRBV5-6 and TRBJ1-2; 10 bases are shared with TRBD1. CDR1 and CDR2 (germline): SGHDT, YYEEEE. Trimming removed 4 bases from V and 3 bases from J; junction bases left unmatched: 9. The CDR3 runs to 16 residues. The CDR3 DNA is TGTGCCAGCAGCCTGTTCAGGGACAGGGGAGACTATGGCTACACCTTC. Translated, it gives CASSLFRDRGDYGYTF.